These 21 T cell receptor beta chains originate from one sample sequenced in a study of T cells in Graves' hyperthyroidism and ophthalmopathy. RNA transcripts provided the source from which TCR beta CDR3 regions were amplified. The TCR CDR3 first-round RT-PCR relied on the HTBI primer set. TCRdb reprocessed the multiplex PCR reads with MiXCR, giving one entry per CDR3 protein. Among 340,000 or so distinct CDR3 sequences, 15% to 20% were seen once, and the ten largest hold about half. The sequenced sample was blood. The receptors stem from a woman aged 50 to 60 with Graves' hyperthyroidism.

This clonotype has ten or more counts. This chain connects TRBV15 to TRBJ2-3; a weak D match, TRBD1 (6 bases). This CDR3 region has 15 residues. V was cut by 0 bases and J by 3 bases, with 10 bases left in between. The germline gives CDR1 LNHNV, CDR2 YYDKDF (reference sequence). This chain's CDR3 is CATSREGQGTDTQYF. The DNA for the CDR3 is TGTGCCACCAGCAGAGAAGGTCAGGGGACAGATACGCAGTATTTT.

There are a few counts of this clonotype. This rearrangement joins TRBV12-3 or TRBV12-4 to TRBJ1-4; D is unresolved. CDR3 length: 15 amino acids. V lost 5 bases to trimming and J lost 8 bases, with 18 bases between them. The CDR3 here is CASSSGILEAEKLFF. The DNA for the CDR3 is TGTGCCAGCAGTAGCGGGATCCTCGAGGCAGAAAAACTGTTTTTT.

Concerning this clonotype itself: Given a much more abundant clone one base away, this may be a read error. The chain joins TRBV6-1 to TRBJ2-1; D may correspond to TRBD1 or TRBD2 (5 bases each). CDR1 is MNHNS, CDR2 SASEGT, per germline. V was trimmed by 6 bases and J by 0 bases, leaving 12 bases between them. This CDR3 contains 15 residues. The CDR3 loop is CASRRGVGSYNEQFF. The CDR3 nucleotides are TGTGCCAGCAGGAGGGGCGTCGGCTCCTACAATGAGCAGTTCTTC.

This clonotype was found many times. The chain recombines TRBV28 with TRBJ1-2; tentative D call: TRBD1 (5 bases). V gave up 8 bases and J gave up 1 base, with 20 bases separating them. This CDR3 spans 16 amino acids. Germline loops: CDR1 MDHEN, CDR2 SYDVKM. DNA of the CDR3: TGTGCCAGCCAACCCCCCACAGGAACGAATAACTATGGCTACACCTTC. It translates to CASQPPTGTNNYGYTF.

This clonotype was picked up a small number of times. This sequence joins TRBV29-1 and TRBJ2-3; D perhaps matches TRBD2 (7 bases). The CDR3 consists of 14 residues. Trimming took off 8 bases at V and 1 base at J, with 16 bases between the two ends. Germline V gene data show CDR1 as SQVTM and CDR2 as ANQGSEA. This chain's CDR3 is CSSKVGGRTDTQYF. The CDR3 DNA follows: TGCAGCTCGAAAGTGGGGGGGCGCACAGATACGCAGTATTTT.

The chain employs TRBV30 and TRBJ1-1; possible D gene TRBD1, 6 bases. V lost 8 bases, J lost 10 bases, and 23 bases lay in between. CDR1 and CDR2 from the germline V gene are GTSNPN and SVGIG (reference sequence). The CDR3 spans 13 residues. The DNA for the CDR3 is TGTGCCGCCGGACGTTCGGGGGGCGTTGGAGCTTTCTTT. It codes for CAAGRSGGVGAFF.

This clonotype was seen once. The chain links TRBV7-9 to TRBJ1-1; tentative D call: TRBD1 (5 bases). The germline V and J ends were trimmed by 5 bases and 9 bases, with 19 bases remaining between them. CDR1 SEHNR and CDR2 FQNEAQ come from the germline V gene (reference sequence). The CDR3 totals 14 residues. The CDR3: CASSQRGAEGKAFF. The CDR3 DNA is TGTGCCAGCAGCCAAAGAGGGGCAGAGGGAAAAGCTTTCTTT.

This clonotype occurred many times. The chain carries TRBV2 and TRBJ2-2; 7 bases fit TRBD2. The V gene's germline CDR1 is SNHLY and CDR2 FYNNEI. Germline trimming cut 6 bases from V and 7 bases from J; bases unmatched to any gene: 8. The CDR3 sequence is 14 residues long. The CDR3 is CASRFAGVGGELFF. CDR3 DNA sequence: TGTGCCAGCAGGTTTGCGGGAGTAGGCGGGGAGCTGTTTTTT.

This clonotype was picked up many times. This CDR3 reads CASSHNEDRVGEQFF. The CDR3 DNA follows: TGTGCCAGCAGCCACAACGAAGACAGGGTTGGTGAGCAGTTCTTC. The rearrangement uses TRBV3-1 and TRBJ2-1; TRBD1 agrees at 7 bases. Germline V lookup: CDR1 LGHDT, CDR2 YNNKEL (reference sequence). V lost 3 bases, J lost 9 bases, and 11 bases stayed unmatched. The CDR3 covers 15 residues.

The table lists this clonotype with a few counts. The rearrangement uses TRBV6-1 and TRBJ1-4; D is possibly TRBD1 (6 bases). Germline V lookup: CDR1 MNHNS, CDR2 SASEGT. V dropped 3 bases and J dropped 1 base, with 9 bases sitting between them. The CDR3 runs 15 residues. CDR3 bases: TGTGCCAGCAGTGATGGACAGCTAACTAATGAAAAACTGTTTTTT. Its protein product is CASSDGQLTNEKLFF.

The rearrangement joins TRBV15 to TRBJ2-1; TRBD2 agrees at 7 bases. The CDR3 runs to 15 residues. The germline CDR1 and CDR2 sequences are LNHNV and YYDKDF (reference sequence). Germline trimming cut 5 bases from V and 0 bases from J; bases unmatched to any gene: 4. The CDR3 reads CATSVLAGSYNEQFF. The DNA of the CDR3 is TGTGCCACCAGCGTCTTAGCGGGCTCCTACAATGAGCAGTTCTTC.

This clonotype was counted a few times. The chain employs TRBV7-9 and TRBJ2-1, with D maybe TRBD2 (6 bases). The CDR3 spans 13 residues. Trimming stripped 3 bases from V and 8 bases from J, with 11 bases between. Germline V gene lookup returns CDR1 SEHNR and CDR2 FQNEAQ (reference sequence). CDR3 sequence reads: CASSFRRDYEQFF. The CDR3 bases are TGTGCCAGCAGCTTCCGACGGGACTATGAGCAGTTCTTC.

The genes are TRBV28 and TRBJ2-3; 13 bases fit TRBD2. CDR3 length: 15 residues. Germline V lookup: CDR1 MDHEN, CDR2 SYDVKM. V gave up 5 bases and J gave up 13 bases; unmatched junction bases: 12. As DNA, the CDR3 is TGTGCCAGCAGTGACAGATCCGGACTAGCGGGAGCGAAGTATTTT. The encoded protein is CASSDRSGLAGAKYF.

There are a few counts of this clonotype. The chain links TRBV6-1 to TRBJ2-7, with 9 positions matching TRBD1. The CDR3 length is 14 residues. Germline-derived CDR1 and CDR2 are MNHNS and SASEGT. CDR3 residues: CASSPGTGSYEQHV. The CDR3 DNA follows: TGTGCCAGCAGTCCCGGGACAGGGTCGTACGAGCAGCACGTC.

This chain connects TRBV19 to TRBJ2-3; D is possibly TRBD2 (5 bases). CDR1 and CDR2 (germline): LNHDA, SQIVND (reference sequence). The CDR3 covers 15 residues. Deletions cut 5 bases from V and 2 bases from J, with 14 bases between. The CDR3 protein is CASSLLGSDTDTQYF. CDR3 DNA: TGTGCCAGTAGTCTCCTGGGGAGCGACACAGATACGCAGTATTTT.

This clonotype turned up a few times. This chain connects TRBV28 to TRBJ2-7, with 7 positions matching TRBD2. This CDR3 contains 14 residues. Germline V gene data show CDR1 as MDHEN and CDR2 as SYDVKM. The trim removed 7 bases at V and 3 bases at J, leaving 9 bases unmatched. CDR3 bases: TGTGCCAGCACCCAGGGACTAAACCGCTACGAGCAGTACTTC. Encoded protein: CASTQGLNRYEQYF.

The J gene is TRBJ2-1, the V gene TRBV5-6; TRBD2 aligns across 14 bases. The CDR3 has 17 amino acids. V trimming: 4 bases; J trimming: 4 bases; junction bases outside the gene matches: 7. The germline gives CDR1 SGHDT, CDR2 YYEEEE. CDR3 loop: CASSKGLAGALYNEQFF. The CDR3 DNA reads as TGTGCCAGCAGCAAGGGACTAGCGGGGGCCCTGTACAATGAGCAGTTCTTC.

This clonotype has just one count. This sequence joins TRBV14 and TRBJ1-4; D gene unclear. CDR1 is SGHDN, CDR2 FVKESK, per germline. The length of the CDR3 is 12 residues. V was shortened by 3 bases and J by 10 bases, with 9 bases between the two germline ends. CDR3 bases: TGTGCCAGCAGCCAGACTGAAGGAAAACTGTTTTTT. This sequence encodes CASSQTEGKLFF.

This clonotype was counted between two and nine times. The chain employs TRBV5-4 and TRBJ2-5, with D unclear. V was trimmed by 6 bases and J by 1 base, leaving 10 bases between them. The CDR3 is 13 residues long. Germline values: CDR1 SGHNT, CDR2 YYREEE (reference sequence). CDR3 nucleotides: TGTGCCAGCACCACCGGACCCCAAGAGACCCAGTACTTC. Its translation: CASTTGPQETQYF.

This chain uses TRBV6-1 with TRBJ1-1; perhaps TRBD1 as D (5 bases). Germline CDR1 is MNHNS and CDR2 is SASEGT. The CDR3 has 13 residues. V gave up 7 bases and J gave up 4 bases, with 13 bases separating them. CDR3 coding DNA: TGTGCCAGCAAGGGGCGGAGTATCACTGAAGCTTTCTTT. This encodes CASKGRSITEAFF.

This clonotype was counted many times. The chain uses TRBV7-9 and TRBJ2-1; 16 bases agree with TRBD2. The CDR3 covers 16 residues. V lost 11 bases and J lost 2; bases outside the gene matches: 6. CDR1 SEHNR and CDR2 FQNEAQ come from the germline V gene (reference sequence). The CDR3 DNA reads as TGTGCCGGCGGGACTAGCGGGGGGGCCGCCTACAATGAGCAGTTCTTC. As protein: CAGGTSGGAAYNEQFF.